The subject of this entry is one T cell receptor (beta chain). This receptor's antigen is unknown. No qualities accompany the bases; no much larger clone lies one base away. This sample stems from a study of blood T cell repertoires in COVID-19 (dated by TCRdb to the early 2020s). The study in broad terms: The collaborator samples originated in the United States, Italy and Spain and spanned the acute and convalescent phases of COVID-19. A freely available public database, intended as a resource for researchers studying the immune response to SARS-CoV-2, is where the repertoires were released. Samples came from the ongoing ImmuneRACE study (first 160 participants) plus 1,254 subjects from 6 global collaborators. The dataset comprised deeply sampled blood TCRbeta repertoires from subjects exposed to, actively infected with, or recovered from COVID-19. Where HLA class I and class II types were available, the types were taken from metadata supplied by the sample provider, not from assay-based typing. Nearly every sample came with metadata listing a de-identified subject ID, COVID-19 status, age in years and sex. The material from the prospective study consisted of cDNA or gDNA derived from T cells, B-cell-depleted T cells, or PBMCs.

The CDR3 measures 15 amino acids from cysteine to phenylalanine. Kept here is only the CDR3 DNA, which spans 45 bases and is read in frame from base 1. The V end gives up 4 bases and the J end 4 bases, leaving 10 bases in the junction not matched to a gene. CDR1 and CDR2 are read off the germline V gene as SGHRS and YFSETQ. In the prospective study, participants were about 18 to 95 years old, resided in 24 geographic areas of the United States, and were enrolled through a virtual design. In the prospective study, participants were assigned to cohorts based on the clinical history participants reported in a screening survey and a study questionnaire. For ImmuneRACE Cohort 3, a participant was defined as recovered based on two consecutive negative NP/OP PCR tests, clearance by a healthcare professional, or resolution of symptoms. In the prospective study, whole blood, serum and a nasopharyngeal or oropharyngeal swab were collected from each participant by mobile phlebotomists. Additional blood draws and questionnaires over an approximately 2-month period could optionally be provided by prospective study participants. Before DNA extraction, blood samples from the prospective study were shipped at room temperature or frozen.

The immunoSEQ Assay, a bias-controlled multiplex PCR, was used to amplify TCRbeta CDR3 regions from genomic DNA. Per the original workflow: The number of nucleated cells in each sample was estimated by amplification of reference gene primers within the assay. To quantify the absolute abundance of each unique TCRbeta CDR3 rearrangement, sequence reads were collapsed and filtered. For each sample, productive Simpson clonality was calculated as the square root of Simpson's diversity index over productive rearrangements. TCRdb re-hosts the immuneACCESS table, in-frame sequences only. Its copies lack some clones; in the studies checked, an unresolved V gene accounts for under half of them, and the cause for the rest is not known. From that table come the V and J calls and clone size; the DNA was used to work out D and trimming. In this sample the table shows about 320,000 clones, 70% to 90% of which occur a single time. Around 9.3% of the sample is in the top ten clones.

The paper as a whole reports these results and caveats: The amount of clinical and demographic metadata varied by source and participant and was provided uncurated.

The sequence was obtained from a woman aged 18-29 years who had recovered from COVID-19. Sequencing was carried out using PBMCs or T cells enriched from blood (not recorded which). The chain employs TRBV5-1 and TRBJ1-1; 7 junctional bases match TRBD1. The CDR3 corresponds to CASSPRQGLGTEAFF. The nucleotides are TGCGCCAGCAGCCCAAGACAGGGTTTGGGCACTGAAGCTTTCTTT.